Presented here are 19 T cell receptor beta chains from one specimen sequenced in a study of graft-versus-host responses after intestinal transplantation. Profiled with immunoSEQ multiplex PCR; TCRdb holds only in-frame clones, not every one. The sample has about 21,000 clones; approximately 92% are singletons. Specimen: PBMCs, collected around 37 weeks after intestinal transplant. The receptors here all came from a human patient who received an intestinal transplant, so some T cells may come from the graft donor.

The chain is built from TRBV7-9 and TRBJ2-2; D remains unclear. The V end was cut by 5 bases, the J end by 4 bases, with 8 bases between. The CDR3 is 13 amino acids. Germline lookup yields CDR1 SEHNR and CDR2 FQNEAQ (reference sequence). CDR3 coding DNA: TGTGCCAGCAGCCTCAGCGTCACCGGGGAGCTGTTTTTT. Protein sequence: CASSLSVTGELFF.

V and J are TRBV5-1 and TRBJ2-7; 12 nucleotides match TRBD1. Germline CDR1 reads SGHRS; CDR2 reads YFSETQ. There are 15 residues in the CDR3. With 1 base clipped from V and 7 bases from J, the junction kept 6 bases outside the gene matches. The CDR3 DNA reads as TGCGCCAGCAGCTTGTCGGGACAGGGGGCGAGTGAGCAGTACTTC. This gives the protein CASSLSGQGASEQYF. The whole variable domain, filled in from reference TRBV5-1 and TRBJ2-7, reads KAGVTQTPRYLIKTRGQQVTLSCSPISGHRSVSWYQQTPGQGLQFLFEYFSETQRNKGNFPGRFSGRQFSNSRSEMNVSTLELGDSALYLCASSLSGQGASEQYFGPGTRLTVT.

The rearrangement uses TRBV29-1 and TRBJ2-3, with D maybe TRBD2 (5 bases). This CDR3 has 16 residues. Germline V gene lookup returns CDR1 SQVTM and CDR2 ANQGSEA. With 0 bases removed from V and 2 bases from J, the gap between germline ends came to 15 bases. The CDR3 region is CSVEDSGLSDTDTQYF. As DNA, the CDR3 is TGCAGCGTTGAAGACAGCGGACTGAGCGACACAGATACGCAGTATTTT.

The rearrangement links TRBV4-1 to TRBJ2-3; 9 positions agree with TRBD2. After removal of 4 bases from V and 5 bases from J, the junction contained 10 bases not matched to a gene. The germline gives CDR1 MGHRA, CDR2 YSYEKL. This CDR3 comprises 16 residues. The CDR3, as DNA: TGCGCCAGCAGCCCGGTTGGGGTAGCGGGAGAAGATACGCAGTATTTT. Translated, it gives CASSPVGVAGEDTQYF.

CDR3 bases: TGTGCCAGCAGCTTAGTCCTCGGACTAGCGGGATCGAACACCGGGGAGCTGTTTTTT. Translating it yields CASSLVLGLAGSNTGELFF. The chain joins TRBV11-2 to TRBJ2-2; 12 bases align to TRBD2. This CDR3 has 19 amino acids. V was clipped by 1 base and J by 0 bases; unmatched bases: 6. Germline V gene sequence: CDR1 SGHAT, CDR2 FQNNGV.

The gene calls are TRBV10-3 and TRBJ2-2, with D hard to call. Germline CDR1 and CDR2: ENHRY and SYGVKD. Trimming shortened V by 4 bases and J by 2 bases, and 8 bases separated the two germline ends. The CDR3 totals 14 residues. The CDR3 bases are TGTGCCATCAGTGGGGCACCTAACACCGGGGAGCTGTTTTTT. Its translation is CAISGAPNTGELFF.

The chain uses TRBV5-1 and TRBJ1-3, with D possibly TRBD1 on 5 matching bases. This CDR3 spans 14 amino acids. The germline CDR1 and CDR2 sequences are SGHRS and YFSETQ. V was clipped by 4 bases and J by 0 bases, with 8 bases between them. As DNA, the CDR3 is TGCGCCAGCAGCGGGGCCGACTCTGGAAACACCATATATTTT. Translation gives CASSGADSGNTIYF.

The chain combines TRBV6-6 with TRBJ2-5; D is possibly TRBD1 (5 bases). Germline V CDR1 and CDR2: MNHNY, SVGAGI (reference sequence). The ends were cut back, 2 bases at V and 1 base at J, with 11 bases in the middle. The CDR3 totals 15 residues. The CDR3 reads CASSYRGIGQETQYF. Written as DNA, the CDR3 is TGTGCCAGCAGTTACAGGGGCATAGGCCAAGAGACCCAGTACTTC.

The V and J genes are TRBV9 and TRBJ2-7; the match to TRBD1 covers 8 bases. CDR1 is SGDLS and CDR2 is YYNGEE in the germline V gene. The CDR3 has 14 residues. With V trimmed by 4 bases and J by 3 bases, 6 bases remained unmatched. The CDR3 DNA reads as TGTGCCAGCAGCCTCGACAGGGGTAGCTACGAGCAGTACTTC. Residues: CASSLDRGSYEQYF.

This chain joins TRBV28 and TRBJ1-5; no clear D gene. V lost 2 bases and J lost 3, with 11 bases in between. The CDR3 covers 15 residues. The germline CDR1 and CDR2 sequences are MDHEN and SYDVKM. CDR3: CASSLSRASNQPQHF. As DNA, the CDR3 is TGTGCCAGCAGTTTAAGTAGGGCCTCCAATCAGCCCCAGCATTTT.

The J gene is TRBJ2-2, the V gene TRBV4-1; 8 positions agree with TRBD1. The junction had 3 bases not matched to a gene; V was cut back by 3 bases and J by 6 bases. Germline V lookup: CDR1 MGHRA, CDR2 YSYEKL. The CDR3 has 14 residues. The CDR3 sequence is CASSHGQGAGELFF. DNA of the CDR3: TGCGCCAGCAGCCATGGACAGGGAGCCGGGGAGCTGTTTTTT.

The V gene is TRBV6-5, the J gene TRBJ1-2; the D is unclear. Germline CDR1 reads MNHEY; CDR2 reads SVGAGI. The CDR3 is made up of 10 amino acids. Trimming pared 8 bases from V and 4 bases from J, leaving 5 bases between. The CDR3 sequence: CASEGYGYTF. The CDR3 DNA follows: TGTGCCAGCGAGGGCTATGGCTACACCTTC.

This chain links TRBV11-2 with TRBJ2-7; D is possibly TRBD2 (5 bases). Trimming stripped 1 base from V and 3 bases from J, with 13 bases between. This CDR3 is built from 15 residues. CDR1 is SGHAT and CDR2 is FQNNGV in the germline V gene. CDR3 sequence reads: CASSLAEVGVYEQYF. CDR3 sequence (DNA): TGTGCCAGCAGCTTAGCTGAGGTGGGAGTCTACGAGCAGTACTTC. The whole variable domain, filled in from reference TRBV11-2 and TRBJ2-7, reads EAGVAQSPRYKIIEKRQSVAFWCNPISGHATLYWYQQILGQGPKLLIQFQNNGVVDDSQLPKDRFSAERLKGVDSTLKIQPAKLEDSAVYLCASSLAEVGVYEQYFGPGTRLTVT.

This chain links TRBV19 with TRBJ1-1; 9 bases map to TRBD1. After removal of 4 bases from V and 5 bases from J, the junction contained 8 bases not matched to a gene. Looked up from germline, CDR1 is LNHDA and CDR2 is SQIVND (reference sequence). The CDR3 spans 15 residues. CDR3 DNA sequence: TGTGCCAGTAGTACCCCGGGACAGGGCTTTACTGAAGCTTTCTTT. Its translation: CASSTPGQGFTEAFF.

This clone was observed a few times. V usage is TRBV6-4 and J usage is TRBJ2-1; 11 bases fit TRBD2. V lost 4 bases to trimming and J lost 4 bases; unmatched junction nucleotides: 3. CDR3 size: 15 residues. The V gene's germline CDR1 is MRHNA and CDR2 SNTAGT. The CDR3 reads CASSVAGGGYNEQFF. For the CDR3, the DNA is TGTGCCAGCAGTGTAGCGGGAGGGGGGTACAATGAGCAGTTCTTC.

V gene TRBV2 combines with J gene TRBJ1-5; D call uncertain. The V gene's germline CDR1 is SNHLY and CDR2 FYNNEI. This CDR3 has 15 amino acids. Trimming took off 3 bases at V and 5 bases at J, with 14 bases between the two ends. In DNA form, the CDR3 reads TGTGCCAGCAGTGACGTGGGAGGTCCGTATCAGCCCCAGCATTTT. Protein product: CASSDVGGPYQPQHF.

V and J are TRBV27 and TRBJ2-2, with D perhaps given as TRBD1 or TRBD2 (5 bases each). From germline, CDR1 is MNHEY and CDR2 SMNVEV (reference sequence). Trimming removed 2 bases from V and 6 bases from J, with 10 bases in between. The CDR3 runs to 14 residues. In DNA form, the CDR3 reads TGTGCCAGCAGTTTAGGGACCAACTCCGGGGAGCTGTTTTTT. Translated: CASSLGTNSGELFF.

In its sample, this clone was seen once. The V and J genes are TRBV2 and TRBJ2-5; D call uncertain. TRBJ2-7 matches the DNA end more closely, so the J call is doubtful. Germline-derived CDR1 and CDR2 are SNHLY and FYNNEI. The CDR3 covers 14 residues. For the CDR3, the DNA is TGTGCCAGCAGTGAAAGCTCGGTCGCCTACGAGCAGTACTTC. Its protein is CASSESSVAYEQYF.

The rearrangement joins TRBV5-1 to TRBJ2-7; 7 bases line up with TRBD1. The CDR3 spans 13 residues. J was trimmed by 2 bases and V by 4 bases; bases with no gene match: 3. Germline CDR1 reads SGHRS; CDR2 reads YFSETQ. The CDR3 nucleotides are TGCGCCAGCAGCATCGGGACAGCCTACGAGCAGTACTTC. Residues: CASSIGTAYEQYF.